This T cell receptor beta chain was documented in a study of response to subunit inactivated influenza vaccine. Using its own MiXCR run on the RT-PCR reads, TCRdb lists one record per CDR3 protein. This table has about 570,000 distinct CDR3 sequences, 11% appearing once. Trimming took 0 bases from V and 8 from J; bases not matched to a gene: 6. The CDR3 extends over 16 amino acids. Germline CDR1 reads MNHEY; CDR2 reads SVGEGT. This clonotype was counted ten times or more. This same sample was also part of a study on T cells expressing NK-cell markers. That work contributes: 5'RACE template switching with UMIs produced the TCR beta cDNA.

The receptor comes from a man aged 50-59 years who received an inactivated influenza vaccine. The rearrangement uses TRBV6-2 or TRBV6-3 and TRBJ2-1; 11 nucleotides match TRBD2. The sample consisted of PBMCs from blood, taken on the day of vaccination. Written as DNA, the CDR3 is TGTGCCAGCAGTTACTCGGGACTAGCGGTTTGGGATGAGCAGTTCTTC. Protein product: CASSYSGLAVWDEQFF.